The sequence of this T cell receptor (beta chain) was determined in a study of identical twins. This clonotype was observed at least ten times. Each CDR3 protein is one row after TCRdb ran MiXCR on the 5' RACE reads. Seen here are about 200,000 distinct CDR3 sequences, 6.5% to 8.5% observed once, and the top ten hold less than 2%. This CDR3 region has 12 residues. Germline V gives CDR1 SEHNR, CDR2 FQNEAQ (reference sequence). Trimming left V 4 bases short and J 9 bases short, with 10 bases between. The data were also submitted as part of a second study, on yellow fever vaccine responses in identical twins.

The chain recombines TRBV7-9 with TRBJ2-1; D not certain. This receptor was obtained from a woman under 30 in good health. Sequenced input: memory (CD45RO+) T cells sorted from blood. Here the CDR3 reads CASSSRFGEQFF. CDR3 in DNA: TGTGCCAGCAGCTCCCGCTTTGGTGAGCAGTTCTTC.